Reported below is one T cell receptor (beta chain). This clone was found a few times. Its antigen remains undetermined. No quality values exist for individual bases; no much larger clone is one base distant. This sample is drawn from a study of blood T cell repertoires in COVID-19 (dated by TCRdb to the early 2020s). Looking at the study overall: Collaborator samples came from the United States, Italy and Spain and covered acute and convalescent phases of COVID-19. Where HLA class I and class II types were available, the types were taken from metadata supplied by the sample provider, not from assay-based typing. The repertoires were released in a freely available public database meant as a resource for research on the immune response to SARS-CoV-2. Deeply sampled blood TCRbeta repertoires from subjects exposed to, actively infected with, or recovered from COVID-19 were included in the dataset. The prospective study material was composed of cDNA or gDNA derived from T cells, B-cell-depleted T cells, or PBMCs. Samples were obtained from the ongoing ImmuneRACE study (first 160 participants) and from about 1,300 subjects provided by 6 global collaborators. Nearly every sample came with metadata listing a de-identified subject ID, COVID-19 status, age in years and sex. Broad study findings and their caveats: Clinical and demographic metadata were provided uncurated, with the amount varying by source and participant.

Whole blood was collected in K2EDTA tubes by collaborating institutions according to the institutions' own protocols. Collaborator samples were shipped for TCRbeta analysis as frozen whole blood, isolated PBMCs, or DNA extracted from either sample type. TCRbeta CDR3 regions were amplified from genomic DNA by means of the immunoSEQ Assay, a bias-controlled multiplex PCR. The source study handled its data this way. The number of nucleated cells in each sample was estimated by amplification of reference gene primers within the assay. To quantify the absolute abundance of each unique TCRbeta CDR3 rearrangement, sequence reads were collapsed and filtered. For each sample, productive Simpson clonality was calculated by taking the square root of Simpson's diversity index across productive rearrangements. What TCRdb holds here is the immuneACCESS table cut down to in-frame rearrangements. Part of the clones is not present; checked against another copy, under half of the missing clones reflect an unresolved V gene, and the others are unexplained. V and J calls and clone size are as listed in that table; D and trimming were resolved from the DNA. This sample is represented by around 270,000 clones; around 88% of them were singletons. The ten largest clones capture roughly 1.8% of the sample.

Ends trimmed: V by 6 bases, J by 7 bases; bases unmatched to a gene: 2. In the germline V gene, CDR1 corresponds to SNHLY and CDR2 to FYNNEI. The cysteine opens and the phenylalanine closes a CDR3 of 13 amino acids. Only CDR3 DNA remains: 39 bases, in frame from the first base. The sample was peripheral blood. The chain is encoded by TRBV2 joined to TRBJ1-6; 8 junctional bases match TRBD1. This clonotype was obtained from a man aged 25 to 45 with active or convalescent COVID-19. The nucleotide sequence reads TGTGCCAGCAGGGACAGGGAAAATTCACCCCTCCACTTT. The translation is CASRDRENSPLHF.